This TCR beta chain came from a study of graft-versus-host responses after intestinal transplantation. Study-level background: The recipients all started with anti-thymocyte globulin induction and then took tacrolimus and steroids for three to four years. Findings of the study overall: After transplant, early declines in HvG clones were associated with peak levels of circulating GvH clones. Allografts of one patient group, those with graft-donor T cell macrochimerism, had high graft-versus-host to host-versus-graft clonal ratios. Some GvH clones appeared in ileal mucosa or blood before recipient bone marrow.

Sequencing used immunoSEQ multiplex PCR; TCRdb keeps in-frame clones, though not all of them. The table shows roughly 60,000 clones, with around 90% occurring only once. CDR1 and CDR2 from the germline V gene are SGHVS and FQNEAQ. The CDR3 covers 16 residues. V gave up 1 base and J gave up 7 bases, with 17 bases separating them. Comment on this clone: Its cognate antigen is unknown.

This TCR came from a human patient who received an intestinal transplant, so some T cells may come from the graft donor. The sample in question was PBMCs, obtained 26 days after transplant. The chain carries TRBV7-8 and TRBJ2-1, with D perhaps matching TRBD2 (7 bases). CDR3 loop: CASSLEEGGGRNEQFF. CDR3 coding DNA: TGTGCCAGCAGCTTAGAGGAGGGGGGGGGAAGAAATGAGCAGTTCTTC.